Below, 23 T cell receptor beta chains from the same sample are listed, as sequenced in a study of shared clonotypes between healthy human individuals. Sequencing was performed with immunoSEQ multiplex PCR; in TCRdb, only in-frame clones are kept and a portion is missing. The table records millions of clones, about 95% of them present only once. Positively selected for CCR7, the CD45RO-negative cells used as naive CD8 cells excluded terminally differentiated effector memory CD45RA+ cells. The sample taken for sequencing was naive CD8+ T cells sorted from blood. These receptors were taken from a man between 18 and 35 years old in good health.

The V and J genes are TRBV18 and TRBJ2-2; D is possibly TRBD1 or TRBD2 (5 bases each). The V end lost 2 bases, the J end lost 4 bases, and 8 bases lay between the germline ends. Per the germline V gene, CDR1 is KGHSH and CDR2 is LQKENI. The CDR3 has 14 amino acids. CDR3 coding DNA: TGTGCCAGCTCACCAGAGGGGCTCACCGGGGAGCTGTTTTTT. Translated, it gives CASSPEGLTGELFF.

The chain carries TRBV4-1 and TRBJ2-3; possible D gene TRBD2, 5 bases. Germline lookup yields CDR1 MGHRA and CDR2 YSYEKL. The CDR3 length is 16 residues. Trimming removed 4 bases from V and 5 bases from J, with 19 bases in between. The CDR3 reads CASSPQVGGVGDTQYF. Here the CDR3 DNA reads TGCGCCAGCAGCCCGCAAGTAGGAGGAGTTGGAGATACGCAGTATTTT.

This clone showed up just once. The V and J genes are TRBV19 and TRBJ2-2; D call uncertain. CDR1 and CDR2 (germline): LNHDA, SQIVND (reference sequence). With 3 bases removed from V and 9 bases from J, the gap between germline ends came to 14 bases. The CDR3 has 14 amino acids. In nucleotides, the CDR3 is TGTGCCAGTAGTATGAGTATGGGAACGTGGGAGCTGTTTTTT. This translates into CASSMSMGTWELFF.

This clone came up once. This chain uses TRBV5-4 with TRBJ2-3; D perhaps matches TRBD1 (6 bases). Germline CDR1 reads SGHNT; CDR2 reads YYREEE (reference sequence). There are 16 residues in the CDR3. Trimming stripped 4 bases from V and 3 bases from J, with 18 bases between. The CDR3: CASSPDKGEWTDTQYF. The CDR3 nucleotides are TGTGCCAGCAGCCCCGACAAGGGGGAGTGGACAGATACGCAGTATTTT.

About this clone itself: Its ends do not fully match the called genes, so a read error is possible. At the DNA level, this CDR3 is encoded by other sequences in the same sample as well. V gene TRBV7-7 combines with J gene TRBJ2-7; 8 nucleotides align to TRBD1. The CDR3 covers 14 residues. CDR1 SSHAT and CDR2 FNYEAQ come from the germline V gene (reference sequence). The CDR3 loop is CASSLGQGAYEQYF. The CDR3 bases are TGTGCTAGCAGCTTAGGACAGGGAGCCTACGAGCAGTACTTC.

This clone was detected a few times. The gene calls are TRBV5-6 and TRBJ1-6; no firm D call. V lost 0 bases to trimming and J lost 12 bases, with 7 bases between them. The CDR3 sequence is 12 residues long. In germline, CDR1 is SGHDT, CDR2 YYEEEE. CDR3 DNA: TGTGCCAGCAGCTTGGCCGATATACCCCTCCACTTT. Translated: CASSLADIPLHF.

This chain links TRBV6-5 with TRBJ1-1; possibly TRBD1 for D (5 bases). This CDR3 comprises 14 residues. Germline V lookup: CDR1 MNHEY, CDR2 SVGAGI. Trimming stripped 6 bases from V and 3 bases from J, with 14 bases between. CDR3 DNA sequence: TGTGCCAGCAGCGACAGCGGCGGGGACACTGAAGCTTTCTTT. Its protein is CASSDSGGDTEAFF.

Notes on this clone: Other DNA sequences in the same sample also yield this CDR3. The chain couples TRBV5-1 to TRBJ2-1; unclear D gene. Germline CDR1 SGHRS, CDR2 YFSETQ. Trimming took off 0 bases at V and 6 bases at J, with 7 bases between the two ends. The CDR3 contains 13 residues. CDR3 protein: CASSLEGFNEQFF. The CDR3 region has the DNA TGCGCCAGCAGCTTGGAGGGTTTCAATGAGCAGTTCTTC.

The chain couples TRBV28 to TRBJ1-5, with D possibly TRBD1 on 5 matching bases. This CDR3 has 13 residues. CDR1 is MDHEN, CDR2 SYDVKM, per germline. Trimming stripped 10 bases from V and 2 bases from J, with 12 bases between. The DNA for the CDR3 is TGTGCCACAAGGGACGTGGGCAATCAGCCCCAGCATTTT. The encoded protein is CATRDVGNQPQHF. The variable domain in full, with the rest retrieved from reference TRBV28 and TRBJ1-5, is DVKVTQSSRYLVKRTGEKVFLECVQDMDHENMFWYRQDPGLGLRLIYFSYDVKMKEKGDIPEGYSVSREKKERFSLILESASTNQTSMYLCATRDVGNQPQHFGDGTRLSIL.

The rearrangement joins TRBV7-9 to TRBJ2-1, with a tentative D call TRBD2 (5 bases). This CDR3 is built from 16 residues. CDR1 and CDR2 from the germline V gene are SEHNR and FQNEAQ (reference sequence). Trimming took off 5 bases at V and 0 bases at J, with 14 bases between the two ends. The DNA of the CDR3 is TGTGCCAGCAGCGGACCGACTATTAGCTCCTACAATGAGCAGTTCTTC. Amino acids: CASSGPTISSYNEQFF. Full variable domain (missing parts from reference TRBV7-9 and TRBJ2-1): DTGVSQNPRHKITKRGQNVTFRCDPISEHNRLYWYRQTLGQGPEFLTYFQNEAQLEKSRLLSDRFSAERPKGSFSTLEIQRTEQGDSAMYLCASSGPTISSYNEQFFGPGTRLTVL.

J is TRBJ1-4 and V is TRBV10-3, with TRBD1 matching over 8 bases. V shed 2 bases, J shed 5 bases, and the junction held 1 base outside the gene matches. The CDR3 sequence is 14 residues long. CDR1 is ENHRY, CDR2 SYGVKD, per germline. CDR3 sequence (DNA): TGTGCCATCAGTGAGCGGGACAGGAATGAAAAACTGTTTTTT. Translation gives CAISERDRNEKLFF.

This chain joins TRBV29-1 and TRBJ2-3; perhaps TRBD2 as D (5 bases). Trimming removed 2 bases at V and 0 bases at J, with 18 bases between. The germline V gene has CDR1 SQVTM and CDR2 ANQGSEA. This CDR3 spans 17 amino acids. The CDR3 loop is CSVEMEVTSASTDTQYF. CDR3 nucleotide sequence: TGCAGCGTTGAAATGGAGGTGACGTCGGCGAGCACAGATACGCAGTATTTT.

The chain uses TRBV7-9 and TRBJ1-2; D unclear. Looked up from germline, CDR1 is SEHNR and CDR2 is FQNEAQ (reference sequence). The V and J ends lost 1 base and 7 bases respectively, with 16 bases between them. This CDR3 region has 15 residues. CDR3 nucleotides: TGTGCCAGCAGCTTAGGGGCCGACGGTCAAAGTGGCTACACCTTC. Translated: CASSLGADGQSGYTF.

This chain links TRBV7-9 with TRBJ2-5, with D unresolved. Trimming removed 4 bases at V and 6 bases at J, with 9 bases between. CDR3 length: 12 residues. Looked up from germline, CDR1 is SEHNR and CDR2 is FQNEAQ (reference sequence). The CDR3 DNA follows: TGTGCCAGCAGCTCGGAACAGAAGACCCAGTACTTC. This translates into CASSSEQKTQYF. Drawing the rest from reference TRBV7-9 and TRBJ2-5, the complete variable domain is DTGVSQNPRHKITKRGQNVTFRCDPISEHNRLYWYRQTLGQGPEFLTYFQNEAQLEKSRLLSDRFSAERPKGSFSTLEIQRTEQGDSAMYLCASSSEQKTQYFGPGTRLLVL.

This clone was observed once. This chain joins TRBV4-3 and TRBJ1-1; 7 nucleotides line up with TRBD1. The CDR3 has 14 residues. V lost 5 bases, J lost 1 base, and 4 bases stayed unmatched. Germline lookup yields CDR1 LGHNA and CDR2 YSLEER. Written as DNA, the CDR3 is TGCGCCAGCAGCTGGGGACAGACGAACACTGAAGCTTTCTTT. Its translation: CASSWGQTNTEAFF.

This clone has just one count. The chain carries TRBV29-1 and TRBJ2-7; D possibly corresponds to TRBD1 (6 bases). This CDR3 is 13 amino acids long. Germline V CDR1 and CDR2: SQVTM, ANQGSEA. V was trimmed by 3 bases and J by 3 bases, leaving 12 bases between them. This chain's CDR3 is CSVDLGRGYEQYF. In nucleotides, the CDR3 is TGCAGCGTTGATTTGGGCAGGGGCTACGAGCAGTACTTC.

Details on this clone: The sample has other DNA sequences that encode this CDR3 too. The chain is built from TRBV30 and TRBJ2-7, with no clear D. V lost 3 bases to trimming and J lost 0 bases, with 3 bases between them. CDR3 length: 11 residues. Germline loops: CDR1 GTSNPN, CDR2 SVGIG (reference sequence). DNA of the CDR3: TGTGCCTGGAGATCCTCCTACGAGCAGTACTTC. Translating gives CAWRSSYEQYF.

The V gene is TRBV10-1, the J gene TRBJ1-1; D not resolved. Trimming removed 3 bases at V and 7 bases at J, with 9 bases between. CDR3 length equals 12 residues. Germline V lookup: CDR1 WNHNN, CDR2 SYGVQD (reference sequence). The CDR3 protein is CASSDSINEAFF. The CDR3 DNA reads TGCGCCAGCAGTGATTCCATAAATGAAGCTTTCTTT.

This rearrangement joins TRBV6-1 to TRBJ1-5; D not certain. Trimming pared 6 bases from V and 2 bases from J, leaving 14 bases between. The CDR3 is 15 residues long. Per germline, CDR1 MNHNS and CDR2 SASEGT. CDR3 sequence: CASRDHIVGNQPQHF. In DNA form, the CDR3 reads TGTGCCAGCAGGGATCACATAGTTGGCAATCAGCCCCAGCATTTT.

This chain uses TRBV29-1 with TRBJ1-1; D remains unclear. Germline loops: CDR1 SQVTM, CDR2 ANQGSEA. The length of the CDR3 is 14 residues. V shed 4 bases and J shed 0 bases, with 12 bases lying between them. The CDR3 region has the DNA TGCAGCGTTGGGGTATTATCGGTGAACACTGAAGCTTTCTTT. It codes for CSVGVLSVNTEAFF.

The rearrangement links TRBV9 to TRBJ2-5; TRBD1 matches at 9 bases. CDR1 is SGDLS, CDR2 YYNGEE, per germline. Losses at the gene ends were 0 bases for V and 5 bases for J; bases not matched to a gene: 5. This CDR3 is built from 15 residues. In DNA form, the CDR3 reads TGTGCCAGCAGCGTAGGGGGACAGGGAATCGAGACCCAGTACTTC. Translation: CASSVGGQGIETQYF.

The rearrangement joins TRBV7-8 to TRBJ2-7; D possibly corresponds to TRBD2 (5 bases). The CDR3 covers 14 residues. Per germline, CDR1 SGHVS and CDR2 FQNEAQ. V lost 1 base to trimming and J lost 2 bases, with 9 bases between them. The CDR3 protein is CASSLGTRTYEQYF. The CDR3 DNA follows: TGTGCCAGCAGCTTAGGAACTAGAACCTACGAGCAGTACTTC.

This clone was picked up one time. The chain recombines TRBV6-5 with TRBJ1-3, with no clear D. This CDR3 is built from 15 residues. Germline CDR1 MNHEY, CDR2 SVGAGI. The germline V and J ends were trimmed by 5 bases and 0 bases, with 11 bases remaining between them. The CDR3 reads CASSADTSSGNTIYF. As DNA, the CDR3 is TGTGCCAGCAGTGCTGACACGAGCTCTGGAAACACCATATATTTT.